Listed here is a single T cell receptor (beta chain). Authors' analysis steps: Estimation of nucleated cell counts was performed using reference gene primer amplification. Assay: immunoSEQ multiplex PCR; the TCRdb copy retains only in-frame clones and omits some. V and J calls and clone size are copied from that table; D and trimming were computed from the DNA. Of 200,000 to 250,000 clones listed, 75% to 90% are singletons. The data belong to a study of blood T cell repertoires in COVID-19. In the study overall: The United States, Italy and Spain were the sources of the acute and convalescent COVID-19 samples. Sources were T cells, B-cell-depleted T cells, or PBMCs; the material itself was cDNA or gDNA.

The length of the CDR3 is 13 residues. The germline V gene has CDR1 SGHVS and CDR2 FQNEAQ. V lost 5 bases, J lost 4 bases, and 3 bases stayed unmatched. Patients at the Seattle site were enrolled during active infection and followed longitudinally. This TCR was recovered from a young man with COVID-19, enrolled during active disease. The V and J genes are TRBV7-8 and TRBJ1-2, with 8 bases fitting TRBD1. Sequencing used peripheral blood. For the CDR3, the DNA is TGTGCCAGCAGCGACAGGGGCTCCTATGGCTACACCTTC. The encoded protein is CASSDRGSYGYTF.